This T cell receptor (beta chain) was recorded in a study of vaccination and CD4 T cells after COVID-19. General study findings and limits: Convalescent patients had 304 of 307 vaccine-specific clones showing spike mono-reactivity. In convalescent patients, a median approximately 86% of post-vaccine SARS-CoV-2-reactive clones appeared only after vaccination.

The treatment here: roughly ten-day PBMC culture with coronavirus spike peptide pools or control peptides (ViraFEST assay). With the Oncomine TCR Beta short-read assay, DNA from cultured CD4+ T cells was sequenced. TCRdb analysed the PCR reads with MiXCR anew, one entry per CDR3 protein. Of about 18,000 distinct CDR3 sequences detected, roughly 55% appear once; the ten largest clones hold roughly a sixth. V shed 5 bases, J shed 4 bases, and the junction held 14 bases outside the gene matches. The germline V gene has CDR1 MNHEY and CDR2 SMNVEV (reference sequence). CDR3 length: 18 amino acids. This clonotype has just a few counts. The antigen is not known.

The sequence was collected from a human donor who had recovered from COVID-19. The chain combines TRBV27 with TRBJ1-1; the match to TRBD1 covers 12 bases. Sequenced material: CD4+ T cells from blood, cultured in vitro, taken before SARS-CoV-2 vaccination. The CDR3 nucleotides read TGTGCCAGCAGTAGACGAACCGGGACAGGGGGCGCGACCACTGAAGCTTTCTTT. Translated: CASSRRTGTGGATTEAFF.